This T cell receptor beta chain derives from a study of T-cell memory formation after mild COVID-19. Findings and limits, study-wide: Those CD4+ clones that contracted were mainly in CM and EM (CD8+ ones in EMRA).

V was trimmed by 2 bases and J by 1 base, leaving 11 bases between them. The CDR3 is 15 amino acids. Germline V gene lookup returns CDR1 LGHNA and CDR2 YNFKEQ. Of note for this clonotype: Antigen: not known.

Each CDR3 protein gets one entry after TCRdb re-called the 5' RACE reads with MiXCR. The sample lists roughly 190,000 distinct CDR3 sequences; around 30% were seen once. This chain connects TRBV4-2 to TRBJ1-1; TRBD1 is a possible D gene (6 bases). Sequences were obtained from PBMCs or a T cell subset sorted from them (not recorded which). The source is an adult woman who had mild COVID-19 (a few samples of this study predate the infection). Cell type and time point are not known. Here the CDR3 DNA reads TGTGCCAGCAGCCAACCCCTACAGGGGAACACTGAAGCTTTCTTT. Its translation: CASSQPLQGNTEAFF.